This T cell receptor beta chain was captured by sequencing in a study of blood T cell repertoires in COVID-19. Turning to the study itself: Acute-phase and convalescent COVID-19 samples originated in the United States, Italy and Spain.

Categorization into cohorts depended on clinical history that participants reported. Measured with immunoSEQ multiplex PCR; TCRdb has only the in-frame clones, and not every one. The sample has 110,000 to 150,000 clones, 80% to 90% seen once. Trimming removed 5 bases from V and 2 bases from J, with 12 bases in between. There are 13 residues in the CDR3. In germline, CDR1 is SQVTM, CDR2 ANQGSEA. This clone was picked up a small number of times. Sequencing used PBMCs or T cells enriched from blood (not recorded which). V is TRBV29-1 and J is TRBJ1-2; D is undetermined. This clonotype was obtained from a man between 50 and 59 years old who had recovered from COVID-19. CDR3 region: CSVSVGENYGYTF. For the CDR3, the DNA is TGCAGCGTTAGCGTCGGGGAAAACTATGGCTACACCTTC.